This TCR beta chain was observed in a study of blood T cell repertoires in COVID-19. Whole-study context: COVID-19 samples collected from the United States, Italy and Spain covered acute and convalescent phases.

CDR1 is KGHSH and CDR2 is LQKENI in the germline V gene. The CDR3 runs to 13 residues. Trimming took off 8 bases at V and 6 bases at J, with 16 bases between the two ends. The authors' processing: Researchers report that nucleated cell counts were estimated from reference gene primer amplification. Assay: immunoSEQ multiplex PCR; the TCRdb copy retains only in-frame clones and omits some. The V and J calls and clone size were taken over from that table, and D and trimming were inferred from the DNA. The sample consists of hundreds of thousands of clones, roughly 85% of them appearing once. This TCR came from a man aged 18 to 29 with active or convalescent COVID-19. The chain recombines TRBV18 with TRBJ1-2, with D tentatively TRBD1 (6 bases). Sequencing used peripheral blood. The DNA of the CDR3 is TGTGCCAGCGCAACGGCAGGGGCGGATGGCTACACCTTC. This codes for CASATAGADGYTF.